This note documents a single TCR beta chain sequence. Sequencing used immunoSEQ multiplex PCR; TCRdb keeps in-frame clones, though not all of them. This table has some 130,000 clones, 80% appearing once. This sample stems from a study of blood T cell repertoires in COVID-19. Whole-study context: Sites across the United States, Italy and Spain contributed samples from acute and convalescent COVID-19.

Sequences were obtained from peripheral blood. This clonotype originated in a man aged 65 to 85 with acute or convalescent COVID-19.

The CDR3 DNA follows: TGTGCCAGCAGCCTCTCCGGGGGCACTGAAGCTTTCTTT. As protein: CASSLSGGTEAFF. The chain carries TRBV7-9 and TRBJ1-1; a weak D match, TRBD1 (5 bases). V was pared by 5 bases and J by 4 bases, with 11 bases between. CDR1 is SEHNR, CDR2 FQNEAQ, per germline (reference sequence). The CDR3 runs 13 residues.